Below are 5 T cell receptor beta chains sequenced from a single sample in a study of OX40 agonist ivuxolimab in advanced cancers. Library generation was performed with the immunoSEQ multiplex PCR assay. TCRdb limited this immuneACCESS table to in-frame rearrangements with V and J called. A share of clones is missing; checked studies link under half to unresolved V genes, and the rest is unexplained. This sample lists around 59,000 clones; roughly nine tenths were detected once. Approximately 1% of the sample is in the top ten clones. The material was CD4+ or CD8+ T cells sorted from blood, obtained in a trial of the OX40 agonist ivuxolimab. Receptors were obtained from an adult with an advanced solid tumor such as melanoma, head and neck, liver or kidney cancer.

The V gene is TRBV5-6, the J gene TRBJ2-2; D is ambiguous. The V gene's germline CDR1 is SGHDT and CDR2 YYEEEE. The V and J ends lost 0 bases and 7 bases respectively, with 4 bases between them. This CDR3 is built from 12 residues. The CDR3 sequence: CASSLVIGELFF. The CDR3 coding sequence is TGTGCCAGCAGCTTGGTGATCGGGGAGCTGTTTTTT.

The chain carries TRBV6-6 and TRBJ2-1; TRBD2 might be the D (6 bases). V lost 6 bases to trimming and J lost 3 bases, with 9 bases between them. Germline CDR1 reads MNHNY; CDR2 reads SVGAGI (reference sequence). The CDR3 extends over 13 amino acids. Written as DNA, the CDR3 is TGTGCCAGCAGGCGGGAAGGCTACAATGAGCAGTTCTTC. This encodes CASRREGYNEQFF.

The V call is TRBV19, the J call TRBJ1-1, with TRBD1 identical over 7 bases. Unmatched junction bases numbered 2, after V lost 0 bases and J lost 1 base. The CDR3 runs 15 residues. CDR1 LNHDA and CDR2 SQIVND come from the germline V gene (reference sequence). CDR3 nucleotide sequence: TGTGCCAGTAGTATAGAAGGGGGCAAGAACACTGAAGCTTTCTTT. Translating it yields CASSIEGGKNTEAFF.

The chain carries TRBV15 and TRBJ2-5; D unresolved. Looked up from germline, CDR1 is LNHNV and CDR2 is YYDKDF (reference sequence). The CDR3 has 13 amino acids. V was shortened by 5 bases and J by 2 bases, with 9 bases between the two germline ends. CDR3 in DNA: TGTGCCACCAGCCAGCGCCTACAAGAGACCCAGTACTTC. It yields the protein CATSQRLQETQYF.

This clone has a handful of counts. V gene TRBV30 combines with J gene TRBJ2-1, with 7 bases lining up with TRBD2. In germline, CDR1 is GTSNPN, CDR2 SVGIG (reference sequence). The CDR3 spans 11 residues. After removal of 7 bases from V and 12 bases from J, the junction contained 9 bases not matched to a gene. The CDR3 bases are TGTGCCTCCTTGGGGGGGGTAGGGCAGTTCTTC. Translated, it gives CASLGGVGQFF.